The sequence of this TCR beta chain was determined in a study of blood T cell repertoires in COVID-19 (TCRdb year 2020). Turning to the overall study: The collaborator samples originated in the United States, Italy and Spain and spanned the acute and convalescent phases of COVID-19. The material from the prospective study consisted of cDNA or gDNA derived from T cells, B-cell-depleted T cells, or PBMCs. Where available, HLA class I and class II types were taken from metadata supplied by the sample provider and were not determined by assay-based typing. Sample metadata almost always included a de-identified subject ID, COVID-19 status, age in years and sex. Subjects who had been exposed to COVID-19, were actively infected with it, or had recovered from it provided the deeply sampled blood TCRbeta repertoires that made up the dataset. The samples were drawn from two sources: the first 160 participants of the ongoing ImmuneRACE study, and 950 to 1,500 subjects contributed by 6 global collaborators. The repertoires were released in a freely available public database intended as a resource for research on the immune response to SARS-CoV-2.

Comment on this clone: No antigen is known for it. No much larger clonotype is one base removed from it; base qualities were not supplied.

The junction shows trimming of 4 bases on V and 3 bases on J, plus 16 bases between the germline ends. The germline V gene gives CDR1 as SGHRS and CDR2 as YFSETQ. The CDR3 holds 15 amino acids from the cysteine to the phenylalanine. The only DNA kept is the CDR3, 45 bases in frame from the first base. TCRbeta CDR3 regions were amplified from genomic DNA by means of the immunoSEQ Assay, a bias-controlled multiplex PCR. The paper's data handling went like this. The number of nucleated cells in each sample was estimated from the amplification of reference gene primers within the assay. Sequence reads were collapsed and filtered to measure the absolute abundance of every unique TCRbeta CDR3 rearrangement. For each sample, productive Simpson clonality was calculated by taking the square root of Simpson's diversity index across productive rearrangements. In TCRdb, the immuneACCESS table is reduced to in-frame sequences with V and J assigned. These tables do not hold every clone; where another copy was compared, an unresolved V gene accounts for under half, and the others remain unexplained. Clone size and V and J calls were adopted from that table, with D and trimming inferred from the DNA. For this sample the table gives about 240,000 clones, of which roughly 76% were detected only once. The top ten hold 7.5% to 8% of the sample.

The paper's findings and limits, for the study overall: How much clinical and demographic metadata was included differed by source and by participant, and the metadata was provided uncurated.

One collaborating source in Seattle enrolled patients during active infection and followed them longitudinally through the course of disease. Collaborating institutions collected whole blood in K2EDTA tubes following their own protocols. For TCRbeta analysis, collaborators shipped samples as frozen whole blood, isolated PBMCs, or DNA extracted from either of those sample types. The receptor's source is a woman aged 80 or over with COVID-19, enrolled during active disease. The chain is made from TRBV5-1 and TRBJ1-2; perhaps TRBD1 is the D gene, with 5 bases matching. Specimen: peripheral blood. The nucleotide sequence reads TGCGCCAGCAGCGCGGGAATAGGAGGGGACTATGGCTACACCTTC. This sequence encodes CASSAGIGGDYGYTF.